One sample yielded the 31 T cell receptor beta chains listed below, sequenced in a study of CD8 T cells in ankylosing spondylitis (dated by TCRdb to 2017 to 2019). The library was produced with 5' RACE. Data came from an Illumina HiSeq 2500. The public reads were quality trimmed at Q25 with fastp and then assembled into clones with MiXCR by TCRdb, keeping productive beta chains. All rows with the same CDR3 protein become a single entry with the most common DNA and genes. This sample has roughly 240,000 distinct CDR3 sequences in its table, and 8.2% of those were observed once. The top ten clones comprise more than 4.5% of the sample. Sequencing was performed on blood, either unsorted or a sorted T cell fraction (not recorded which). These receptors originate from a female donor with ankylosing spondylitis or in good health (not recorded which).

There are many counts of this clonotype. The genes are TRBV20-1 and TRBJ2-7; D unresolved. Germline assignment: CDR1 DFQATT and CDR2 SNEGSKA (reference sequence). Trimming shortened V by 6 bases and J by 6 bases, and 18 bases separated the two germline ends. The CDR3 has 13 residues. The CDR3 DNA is TGCAGTGCCCCCAGTCCGGGTAGAGCCGAGCAGTACTTC. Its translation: CSAPSPGRAEQYF.

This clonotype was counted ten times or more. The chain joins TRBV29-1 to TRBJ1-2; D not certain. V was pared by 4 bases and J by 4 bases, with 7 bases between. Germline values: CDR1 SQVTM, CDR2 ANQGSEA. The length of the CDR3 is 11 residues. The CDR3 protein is CSVVSGYGYTF. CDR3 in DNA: TGCAGCGTTGTGTCGGGCTATGGCTACACCTTC.

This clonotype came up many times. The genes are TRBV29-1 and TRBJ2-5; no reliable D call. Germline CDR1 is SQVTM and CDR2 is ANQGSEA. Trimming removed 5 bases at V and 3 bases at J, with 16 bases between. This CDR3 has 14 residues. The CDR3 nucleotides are TGCAGCGTTTCCGGGCTAGTAGAGGAAGAGACCCAGTACTTC. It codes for CSVSGLVEEETQYF.

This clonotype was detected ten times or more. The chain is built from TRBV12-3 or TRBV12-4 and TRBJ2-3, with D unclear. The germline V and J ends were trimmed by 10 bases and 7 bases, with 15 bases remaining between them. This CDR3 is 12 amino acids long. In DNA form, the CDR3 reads TGTGCCACCGCTACCCCCAGTTATACGCAGTATTTT. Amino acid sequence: CATATPSYTQYF.

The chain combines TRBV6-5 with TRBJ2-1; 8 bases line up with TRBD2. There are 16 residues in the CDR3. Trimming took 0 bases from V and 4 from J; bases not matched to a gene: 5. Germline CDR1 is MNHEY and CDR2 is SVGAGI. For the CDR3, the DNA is TGTGCCAGCAGTTACTCCGGGGGGGATGTATACAATGAGCAGTTCTTC. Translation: CASSYSGGDVYNEQFF.

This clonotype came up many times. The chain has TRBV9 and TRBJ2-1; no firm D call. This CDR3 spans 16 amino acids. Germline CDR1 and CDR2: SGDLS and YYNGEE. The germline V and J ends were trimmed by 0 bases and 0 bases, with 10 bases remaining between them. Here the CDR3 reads CASSVEFPSSYNEQFF. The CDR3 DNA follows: TGTGCCAGCAGCGTAGAGTTCCCCAGCTCCTACAATGAGCAGTTCTTC.

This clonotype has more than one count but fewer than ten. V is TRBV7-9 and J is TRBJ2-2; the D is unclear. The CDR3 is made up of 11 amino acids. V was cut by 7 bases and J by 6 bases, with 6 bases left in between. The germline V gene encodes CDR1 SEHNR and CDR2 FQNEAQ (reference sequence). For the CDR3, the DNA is TGTGCCAGCAACAATCCCGGGGAGCTGTTTTTT. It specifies CASNNPGELFF.

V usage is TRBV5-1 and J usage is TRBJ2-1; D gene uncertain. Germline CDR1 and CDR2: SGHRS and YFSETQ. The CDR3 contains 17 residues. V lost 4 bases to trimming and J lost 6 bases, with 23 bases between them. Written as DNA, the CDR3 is TGCGCCAGCAGCCTCGGATTGAGCCACTACTCGGGCAATGAGCAGTTCTTC. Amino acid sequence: CASSLGLSHYSGNEQFF.

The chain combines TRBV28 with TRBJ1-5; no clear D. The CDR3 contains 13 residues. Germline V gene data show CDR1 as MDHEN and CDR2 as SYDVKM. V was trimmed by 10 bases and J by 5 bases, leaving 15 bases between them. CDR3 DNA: TGTGCCATGGGCGGCGGGGTGGATCAGCCCCAGCATTTT. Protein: CAMGGGVDQPQHF.

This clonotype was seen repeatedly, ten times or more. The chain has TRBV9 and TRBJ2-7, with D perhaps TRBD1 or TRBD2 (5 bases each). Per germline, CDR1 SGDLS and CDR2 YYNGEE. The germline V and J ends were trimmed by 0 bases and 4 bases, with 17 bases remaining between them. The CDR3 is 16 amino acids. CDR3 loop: CASSVGLRDPSYEQYF. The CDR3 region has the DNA TGTGCCAGCAGCGTAGGCCTAAGGGACCCGTCGTACGAGCAGTACTTC.

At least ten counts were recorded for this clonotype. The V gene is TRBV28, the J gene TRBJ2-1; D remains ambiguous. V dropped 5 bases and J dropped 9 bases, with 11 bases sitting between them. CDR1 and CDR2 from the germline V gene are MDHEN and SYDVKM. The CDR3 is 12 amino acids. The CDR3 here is CASSPPILEQFF. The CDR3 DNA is TGTGCCAGCAGTCCTCCTATACTTGAGCAGTTCTTC. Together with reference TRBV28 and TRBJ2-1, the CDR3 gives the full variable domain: DVKVTQSSRYLVKRTGEKVFLECVQDMDHENMFWYRQDPGLGLRLIYFSYDVKMKEKGDIPEGYSVSREKKERFSLILESASTNQTSMYLCASSPPILEQFFGPGTRLTVL.

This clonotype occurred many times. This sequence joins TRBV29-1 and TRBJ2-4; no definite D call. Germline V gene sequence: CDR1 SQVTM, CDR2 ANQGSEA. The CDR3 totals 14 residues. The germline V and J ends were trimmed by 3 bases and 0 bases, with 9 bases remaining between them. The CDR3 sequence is CSVEAVLAKNIQYF. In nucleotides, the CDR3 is TGCAGCGTTGAGGCAGTCCTAGCCAAAAACATTCAGTACTTC.

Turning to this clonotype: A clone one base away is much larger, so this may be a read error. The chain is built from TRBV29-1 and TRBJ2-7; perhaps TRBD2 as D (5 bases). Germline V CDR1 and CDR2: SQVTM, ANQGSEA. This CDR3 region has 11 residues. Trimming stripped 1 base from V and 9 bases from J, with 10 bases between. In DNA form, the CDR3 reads TGCAGCGTTGAAGGAGGGCGCGCGCAGTACTTC. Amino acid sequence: CSVEGGRAQYF.

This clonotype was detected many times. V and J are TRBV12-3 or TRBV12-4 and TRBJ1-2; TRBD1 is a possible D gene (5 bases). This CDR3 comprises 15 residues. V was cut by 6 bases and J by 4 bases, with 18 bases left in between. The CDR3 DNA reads TGTGCCAGCAGCCCCGCCAGGGACGTATTCTATGGCTACACCTTC. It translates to CASSPARDVFYGYTF.

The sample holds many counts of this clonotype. CDR3: CSAPDGINYGYTF. CDR3 coding DNA: TGCAGTGCTCCGGACGGAATTAACTATGGCTACACCTTC. The chain recombines TRBV20-1 with TRBJ1-2; D uncertain. The V end lost 5 bases, the J end lost 1 base, and 11 bases lay between the germline ends. Germline CDR1 is DFQATT and CDR2 is SNEGSKA (reference sequence). This CDR3 region has 13 residues.

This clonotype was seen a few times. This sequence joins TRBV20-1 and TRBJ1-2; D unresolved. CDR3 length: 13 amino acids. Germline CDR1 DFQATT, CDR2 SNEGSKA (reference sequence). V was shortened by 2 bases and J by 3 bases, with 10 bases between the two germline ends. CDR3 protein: CSARRPGDYGYTF. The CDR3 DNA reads TGCAGTGCTAGAAGGCCCGGGGACTATGGCTACACCTTC.

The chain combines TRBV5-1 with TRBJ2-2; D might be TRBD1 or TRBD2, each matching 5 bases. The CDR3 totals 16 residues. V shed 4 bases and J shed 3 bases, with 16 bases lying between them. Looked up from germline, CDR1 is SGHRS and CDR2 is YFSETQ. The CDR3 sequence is CASSPGRQPYTGELFF. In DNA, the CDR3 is TGCGCCAGCAGCCCGGGGCGTCAGCCGTACACCGGGGAGCTGTTTTTT.

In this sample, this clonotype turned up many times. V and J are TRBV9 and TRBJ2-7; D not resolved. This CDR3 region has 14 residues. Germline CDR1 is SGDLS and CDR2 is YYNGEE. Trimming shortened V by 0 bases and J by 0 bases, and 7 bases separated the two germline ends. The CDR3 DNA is TGTGCCAGCAGCGTAGGCGATAGCTCCTACGAGCAGTACTTC. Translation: CASSVGDSSYEQYF.

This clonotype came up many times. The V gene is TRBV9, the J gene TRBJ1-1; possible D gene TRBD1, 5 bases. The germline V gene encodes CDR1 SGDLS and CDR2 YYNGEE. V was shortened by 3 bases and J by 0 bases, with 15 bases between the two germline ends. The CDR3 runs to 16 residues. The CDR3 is CASSEQGGAVNTEAFF. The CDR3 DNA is TGTGCCAGCAGCGAGCAAGGCGGGGCGGTGAACACTGAAGCTTTCTTT.

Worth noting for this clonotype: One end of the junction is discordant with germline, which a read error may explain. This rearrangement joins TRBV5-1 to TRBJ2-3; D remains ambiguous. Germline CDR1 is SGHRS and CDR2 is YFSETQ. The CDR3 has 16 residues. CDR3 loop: CASSLERRGGTATQYF. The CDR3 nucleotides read TGCGCCAGCAGCTTGGAACGTCGCGGCGGCACAGCTACGCAGTATTTT.

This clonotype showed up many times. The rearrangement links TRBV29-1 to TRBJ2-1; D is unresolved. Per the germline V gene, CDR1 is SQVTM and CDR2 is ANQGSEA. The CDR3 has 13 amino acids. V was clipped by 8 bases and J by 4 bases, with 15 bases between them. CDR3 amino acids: CSTVERRYNEQFF. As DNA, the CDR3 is TGCAGCACCGTAGAGAGGCGATACAATGAGCAGTTCTTC.

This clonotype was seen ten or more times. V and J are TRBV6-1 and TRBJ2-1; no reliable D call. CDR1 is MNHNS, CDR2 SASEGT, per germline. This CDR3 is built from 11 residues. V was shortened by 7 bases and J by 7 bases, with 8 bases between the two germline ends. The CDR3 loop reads CASKEVNEQFF. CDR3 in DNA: TGTGCCAGCAAGGAAGTAAATGAGCAGTTCTTC.

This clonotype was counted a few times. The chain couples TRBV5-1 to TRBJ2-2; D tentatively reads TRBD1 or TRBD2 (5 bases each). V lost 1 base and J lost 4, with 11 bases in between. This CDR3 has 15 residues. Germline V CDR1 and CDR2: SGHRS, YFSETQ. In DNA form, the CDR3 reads TGCGCCAGCAGCTTGACCCGGGACCCCACCGGGGAGCTGTTTTTT. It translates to CASSLTRDPTGELFF.

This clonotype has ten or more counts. The CDR3 DNA sequence: TGTGCCAGCAATACGGGAAACAGCATCGAAAAACTGTTTTTT. Protein sequence: CASNTGNSIEKLFF. V gene TRBV6-6 combines with J gene TRBJ1-4, with D unresolved. The CDR3 has 14 residues. Per germline, CDR1 MNHNY and CDR2 SVGAGI (reference sequence). V was pared by 7 bases and J by 8 bases, with 17 bases between.

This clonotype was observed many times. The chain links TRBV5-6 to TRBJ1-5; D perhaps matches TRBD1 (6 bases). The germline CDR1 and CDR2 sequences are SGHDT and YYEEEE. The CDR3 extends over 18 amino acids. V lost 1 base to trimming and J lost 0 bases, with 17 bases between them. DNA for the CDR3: TGTGCCAGCAGCTTGAAAGGGGGTGGACTCTATAGCAATCAGCCCCAGCATTTT. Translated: CASSLKGGGLYSNQPQHF.

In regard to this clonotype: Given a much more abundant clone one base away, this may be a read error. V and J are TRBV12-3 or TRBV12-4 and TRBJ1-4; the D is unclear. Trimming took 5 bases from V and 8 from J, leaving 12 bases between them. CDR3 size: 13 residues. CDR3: CASSLGQEEKLFF. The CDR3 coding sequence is TGTGCCAGCAGTCTTGGTCAGGAGGAAAAACTGTTTTTT.

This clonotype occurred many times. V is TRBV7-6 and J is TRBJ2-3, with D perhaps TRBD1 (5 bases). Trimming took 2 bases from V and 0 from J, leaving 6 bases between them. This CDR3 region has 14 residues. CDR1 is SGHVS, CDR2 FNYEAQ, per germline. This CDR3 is CASSLRQSTDTQYF. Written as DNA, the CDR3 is TGTGCCAGCAGCTTAAGACAGAGCACAGATACGCAGTATTTT.

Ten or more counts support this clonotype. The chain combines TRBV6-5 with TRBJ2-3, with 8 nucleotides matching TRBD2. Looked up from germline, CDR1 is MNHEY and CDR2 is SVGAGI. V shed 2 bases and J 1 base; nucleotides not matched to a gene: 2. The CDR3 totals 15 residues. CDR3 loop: CASSYNSGGTDTQYF. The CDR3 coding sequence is TGTGCCAGCAGTTACAATAGCGGGGGCACAGATACGCAGTATTTT.

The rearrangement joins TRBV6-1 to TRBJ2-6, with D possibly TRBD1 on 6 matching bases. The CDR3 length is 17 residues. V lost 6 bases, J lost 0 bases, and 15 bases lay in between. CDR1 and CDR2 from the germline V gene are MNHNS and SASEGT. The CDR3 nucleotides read TGTGCCAGCAGGCAGGGGTTATCCATCTCTGGGGCCAACGTCCTGACTTTC. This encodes CASRQGLSISGANVLTF.

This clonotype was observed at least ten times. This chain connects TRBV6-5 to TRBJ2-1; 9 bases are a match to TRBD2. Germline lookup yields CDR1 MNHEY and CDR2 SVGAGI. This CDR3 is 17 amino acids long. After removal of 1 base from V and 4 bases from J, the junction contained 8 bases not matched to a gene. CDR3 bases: TGTGCCAGCAGTTACTTAACCGGGACTAGCCAGTACAATGAGCAGTTCTTC. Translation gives CASSYLTGTSQYNEQFF.

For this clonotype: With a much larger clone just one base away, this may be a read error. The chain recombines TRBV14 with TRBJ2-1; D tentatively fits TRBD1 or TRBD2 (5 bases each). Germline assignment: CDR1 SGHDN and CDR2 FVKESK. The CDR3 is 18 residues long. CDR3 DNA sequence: TGTGCCAGCAGCCGCCTTCTGGGCATCGGGACGTACTACACTGAGCAGTTCTTC. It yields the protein CASSRLLGIGTYYTEQFF.